Below are 8 T cell receptor beta chains sequenced from a single sample in a study of molecular identifiers for immune sequencing clone quantification. TCRdb itself ran the PCR reads through MiXCR, one entry per CDR3 protein. The sample has 60,000 to 65,000 distinct CDR3 sequences, around 19% seen once. The sequenced sample consisted of naive CD8+ T cells from blood, with Jurkat cell RNA spiked in. The subset denotes: FACS-sorted CD8+CD4-CCR7+CD45RA+ naive T cells. These receptors came from a human donor in good health. Some libraries in this study had Jurkat cell RNA spiked in.

This clonotype was observed at least ten times. The chain couples TRBV7-8 to TRBJ2-5; no firm D call. The germline V gene encodes CDR1 SGHVS and CDR2 FQNEAQ. Between the trimmed V and J ends, which lost 2 bases and 5 bases, there was a span of 12 bases. The CDR3 sequence is 14 residues long. Here the CDR3 reads CASSLYVRSETQYF. In DNA form, the CDR3 reads TGTGCCAGCAGCTTATACGTTCGTAGCGAGACCCAGTACTTC.

This clonotype turned up a few times. V and J are TRBV28 and TRBJ2-1; D unresolved. The germline CDR1 and CDR2 sequences are MDHEN and SYDVKM. CDR3 length equals 15 residues. The V gene lost 7 bases and the J gene lost 5 bases, with 18 bases spanning the gap. CDR3 bases: TGTGCCAGCAACGTACCCTCCGAAACGCACAATGAGCAGTTCTTC. Its translation is CASNVPSETHNEQFF.

This clonotype was recorded a few times. V gene TRBV20-1 combines with J gene TRBJ2-1; TRBD2 is a possible D gene (6 bases). Trimming removed 3 bases at V and 3 bases at J, with 15 bases between. There are 15 residues in the CDR3. Germline loops: CDR1 DFQATT, CDR2 SNEGSKA (reference sequence). CDR3 region: CSASWSSAYYNEQFF. The DNA for the CDR3 is TGCAGTGCTAGTTGGTCTAGCGCATACTACAATGAGCAGTTCTTC.

In this sample, this clonotype turned up many times. The J gene is TRBJ2-1, the V gene TRBV7-9; D unresolved. Germline CDR1 is SEHNR and CDR2 is FQNEAQ (reference sequence). This CDR3 has 15 amino acids. V lost 0 bases, J lost 8 bases, and 14 bases lay in between. CDR3 residues: CASSLATSAFYEQFF. The DNA of the CDR3 is TGTGCCAGCAGCTTAGCCACATCGGCTTTCTATGAGCAGTTCTTC.

To note about this clonotype: A read error is possible here, since a much larger clone lies one base away. V and J are TRBV27 and TRBJ2-7; TRBD1 or TRBD2 may be the D gene (6 bases each). The CDR3 is made up of 13 amino acids. Trimming took 4 bases from V and 6 from J, leaving 13 bases between them. Germline V gene sequence: CDR1 MNHEY, CDR2 SMNVEV (reference sequence). CDR3 amino acids: CASSSSGGPEQYF. In nucleotides, the CDR3 is TGTGCCAGCAGTTCATCCGGGGGCCCCGAGCAGTACTTC.

V gene TRBV7-9 combines with J gene TRBJ2-1; 9 bases map to TRBD2. The CDR3 loop spans 19 amino acids. V lost 4 bases and J lost 6; bases outside the gene matches: 19. From germline, CDR1 is SEHNR and CDR2 FQNEAQ (reference sequence). Here the CDR3 reads CASSSTIYSSGRVVNEQFF. The CDR3 nucleotides read TGTGCCAGCAGCTCTACTATCTATAGTAGCGGGAGAGTCGTCAATGAGCAGTTCTTC.

This clonotype was picked up many times. The chain links TRBV5-1 to TRBJ2-3, with 10 bases that match TRBD2. Unmatched junction bases numbered 8, after V lost 0 bases and J lost 4 bases. Germline assignment: CDR1 SGHRS and CDR2 YFSETQ. The length of the CDR3 is 17 residues. CDR3 loop: CASSLVMLAGAADTQYF. CDR3 coding DNA: TGCGCCAGCAGCTTGGTGATGCTAGCGGGAGCCGCAGATACGCAGTATTTT.

Regarding this clonotype: One junction end does not reproduce the germline sequence, and a read error may be involved. The rearrangement uses TRBV6-5 and TRBJ2-2, with D tentatively TRBD2 (6 bases). The CDR3 has 15 residues. Germline loops: CDR1 MNHEY, CDR2 SVGAGI. In nucleotides, the CDR3 is TGTGCCAACAGTTACGGGACTCTGAACACCGGGGAGCTGTTTTTT. It specifies CANSYGTLNTGELFF.